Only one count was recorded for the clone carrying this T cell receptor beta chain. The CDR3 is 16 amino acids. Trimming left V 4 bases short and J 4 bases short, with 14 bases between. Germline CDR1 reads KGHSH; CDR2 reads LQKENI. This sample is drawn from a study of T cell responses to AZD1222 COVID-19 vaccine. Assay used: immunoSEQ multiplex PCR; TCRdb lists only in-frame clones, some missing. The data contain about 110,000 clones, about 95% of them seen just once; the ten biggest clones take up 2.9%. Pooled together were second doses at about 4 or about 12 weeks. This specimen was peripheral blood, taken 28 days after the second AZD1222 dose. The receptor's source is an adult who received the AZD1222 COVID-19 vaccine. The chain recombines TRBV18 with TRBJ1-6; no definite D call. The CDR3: CASSQNGPSYNSPLHF. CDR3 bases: TGTGCCAGCTCACAGAATGGGCCGAGTTATAATTCACCCCTCCACTTT.